This T cell receptor beta chain was captured by sequencing in a study of cytomegalovirus exposure and HLA in healthy donors. Overall study results and limits: According to the study, approximately 150 TCR beta chains were cytomegalovirus-associated. Published work reported that the classifier diagnosed cytomegalovirus status with high specificity and sensitivity.

As concerns this clone: The antigen is undetermined.

Profiling relied on immunoSEQ multiplex PCR, and the TCRdb table lists in-frame clones only, not all of them. Here the sample spans approximately 160,000 clones, roughly 89% being singletons. Germline loops: CDR1 KGHSH, CDR2 LQKENI. Unmatched junction bases numbered 6, after V lost 3 bases and J lost 8 bases. This CDR3 comprises 13 residues. Material: PBMCs. The chain joins TRBV18 to TRBJ1-2; 7 nucleotides align to TRBD1. The source is a young woman in good health and CMV-seropositive. In DNA, the CDR3 is TGTGCCAGCTCACCCCGCAGGGGGAGCGGCTACACCTTC. Translating it yields CASSPRRGSGYTF. Combining the CDR3 with reference TRBV18 and TRBJ1-2 gives the whole variable domain NAGVMQNPRHLVRRRGQEARLRCSPMKGHSHVYWYRQLPEEGLKFMVYLQKENIIDESGMPKERFSAEFPKEGPSILRIQQVVRGDSAAYFCASSPRRGSGYTFGSGTRLTVV.